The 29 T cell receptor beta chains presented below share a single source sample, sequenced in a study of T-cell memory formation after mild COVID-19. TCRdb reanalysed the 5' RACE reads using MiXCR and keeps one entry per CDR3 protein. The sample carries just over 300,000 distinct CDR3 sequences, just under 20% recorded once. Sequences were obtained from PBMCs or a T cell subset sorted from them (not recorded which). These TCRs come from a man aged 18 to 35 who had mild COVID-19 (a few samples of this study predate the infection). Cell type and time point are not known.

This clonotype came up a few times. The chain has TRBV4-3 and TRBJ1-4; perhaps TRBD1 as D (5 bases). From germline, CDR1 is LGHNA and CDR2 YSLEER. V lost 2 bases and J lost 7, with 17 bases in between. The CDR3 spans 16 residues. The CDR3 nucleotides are TGCGCCAGCAGCCAAAGAAGGGACTTCGGGCCTGAAAAACTGTTTTTT. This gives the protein CASSQRRDFGPEKLFF.

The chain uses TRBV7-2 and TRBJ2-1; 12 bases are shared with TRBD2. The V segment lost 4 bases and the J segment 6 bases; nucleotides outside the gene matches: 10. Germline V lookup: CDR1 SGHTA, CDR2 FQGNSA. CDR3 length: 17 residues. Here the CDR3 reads CASSSTLAGGPVNEQFF. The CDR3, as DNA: TGTGCCAGCAGCTCGACCCTAGCGGGGGGGCCGGTCAATGAGCAGTTCTTC.

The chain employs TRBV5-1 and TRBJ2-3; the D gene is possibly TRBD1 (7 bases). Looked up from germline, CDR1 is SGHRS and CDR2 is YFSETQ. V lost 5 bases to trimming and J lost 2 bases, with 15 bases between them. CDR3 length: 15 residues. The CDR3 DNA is TGCGCCAGCAGTCCAGGGGGGCTTGACACAGATACGCAGTATTTT. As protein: CASSPGGLDTDTQYF.

The CDR3 DNA follows: TGTGCCAGCAGCTCCTTTGTGGGGCAGGGGACTGAAGCTTTCTTT. Protein product: CASSSFVGQGTEAFF. The chain combines TRBV9 with TRBJ1-1; D possibly corresponds to TRBD1 (6 bases). Trimming pared 4 bases from V and 5 bases from J, leaving 18 bases between. The CDR3 loop spans 15 amino acids. Germline assignment: CDR1 SGDLS and CDR2 YYNGEE.

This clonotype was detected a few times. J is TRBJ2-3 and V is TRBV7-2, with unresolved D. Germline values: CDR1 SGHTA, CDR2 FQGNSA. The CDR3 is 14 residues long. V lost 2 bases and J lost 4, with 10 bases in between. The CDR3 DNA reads TGTGCCAGCAGCTTACGGCAGAGCGCAGATACGCAGTATTTT. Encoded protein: CASSLRQSADTQYF.

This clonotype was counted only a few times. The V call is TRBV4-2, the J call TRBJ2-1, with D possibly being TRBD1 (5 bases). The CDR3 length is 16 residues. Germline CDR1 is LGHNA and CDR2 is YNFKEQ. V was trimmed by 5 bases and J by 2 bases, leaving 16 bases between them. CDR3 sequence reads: CASSSASRAAYNEQFF. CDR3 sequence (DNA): TGTGCCAGCAGCTCCGCGTCCAGGGCGGCCTACAATGAGCAGTTCTTC.

The chain's CDR3 is CASSQDLGVYDAAGYF. The CDR3 coding sequence is TGCGCCAGCAGCCAAGACCTCGGAGTGTACGACGCGGCGGGGTATTTT. This chain links TRBV4-3 with TRBJ2-3; TRBD2 is a possible D gene (5 bases). Germline CDR1 reads LGHNA; CDR2 reads YSLEER. The V end lost 0 bases, the J end lost 14 bases, and 24 bases lay between the germline ends. The CDR3 spans 16 residues.

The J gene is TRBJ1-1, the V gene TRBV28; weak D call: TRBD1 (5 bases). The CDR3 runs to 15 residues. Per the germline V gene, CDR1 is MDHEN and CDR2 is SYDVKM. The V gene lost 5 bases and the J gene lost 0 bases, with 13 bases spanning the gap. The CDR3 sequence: CASSPVDRMNTEAFF. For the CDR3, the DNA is TGTGCCAGCAGTCCCGTAGACAGAATGAACACTGAAGCTTTCTTT.

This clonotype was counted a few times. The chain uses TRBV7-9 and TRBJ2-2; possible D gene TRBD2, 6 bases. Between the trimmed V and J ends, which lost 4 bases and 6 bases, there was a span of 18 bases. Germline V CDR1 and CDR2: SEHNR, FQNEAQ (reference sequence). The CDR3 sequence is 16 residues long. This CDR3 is CASSSYRTVAAGELFF. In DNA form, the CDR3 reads TGTGCCAGCAGCTCCTATAGAACGGTAGCGGCCGGGGAGCTGTTTTTT.

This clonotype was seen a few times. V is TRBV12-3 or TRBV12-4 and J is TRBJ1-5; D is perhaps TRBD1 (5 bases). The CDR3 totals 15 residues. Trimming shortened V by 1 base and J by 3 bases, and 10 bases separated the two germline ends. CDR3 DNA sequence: TGTGCCAGCAGTTTAGTTCTACAGGACAATCAGCCCCAGCATTTT. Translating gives CASSLVLQDNQPQHF.

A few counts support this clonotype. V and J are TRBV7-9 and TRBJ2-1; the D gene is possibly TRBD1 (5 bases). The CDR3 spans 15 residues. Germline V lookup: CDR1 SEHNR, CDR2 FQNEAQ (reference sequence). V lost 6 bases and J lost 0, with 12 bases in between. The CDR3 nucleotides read TGTGCCAGCAGGCCCCAGGGTAGCTCCTACAATGAGCAGTTCTTC. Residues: CASRPQGSSYNEQFF.

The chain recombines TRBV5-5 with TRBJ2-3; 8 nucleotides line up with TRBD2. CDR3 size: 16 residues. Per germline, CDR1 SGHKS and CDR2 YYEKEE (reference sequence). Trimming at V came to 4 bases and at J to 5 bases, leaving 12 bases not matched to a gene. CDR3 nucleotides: TGTGCCAGCAGCCAAGCAGGTAGCGGGGAGGTAGATACGCAGTATTTT. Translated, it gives CASSQAGSGEVDTQYF.

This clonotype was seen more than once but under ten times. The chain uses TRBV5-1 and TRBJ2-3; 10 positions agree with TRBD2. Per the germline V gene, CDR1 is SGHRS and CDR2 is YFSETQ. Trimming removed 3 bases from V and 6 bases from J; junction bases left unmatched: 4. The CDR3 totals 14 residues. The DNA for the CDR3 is TGCGCCAGCAGCTATAGCGGGGGGCAGGATACGCAGTATTTT. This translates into CASSYSGGQDTQYF. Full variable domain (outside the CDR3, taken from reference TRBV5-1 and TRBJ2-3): KAGVTQTPRYLIKTRGQQVTLSCSPISGHRSVSWYQQTPGQGLQFLFEYFSETQRNKGNFPGRFSGRQFSNSRSEMNVSTLELGDSALYLCASSYSGGQDTQYFGPGTRLTVL.

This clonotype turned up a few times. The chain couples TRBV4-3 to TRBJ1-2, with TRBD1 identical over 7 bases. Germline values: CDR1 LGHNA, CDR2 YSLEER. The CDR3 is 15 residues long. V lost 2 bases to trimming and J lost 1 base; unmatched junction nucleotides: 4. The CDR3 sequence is CASSQSPGGNYGYTF. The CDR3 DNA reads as TGCGCCAGCAGCCAAAGTCCAGGGGGTAACTATGGCTACACCTTC.

CDR3 loop: CASSRTGDGYTF. The CDR3 DNA is TGTGCCAGCAGCCGAACAGGGGACGGCTACACCTTC. The chain is built from TRBV7-9 and TRBJ1-2; 7 nucleotides agree with TRBD1. The CDR3 is made up of 12 amino acids. Trimming removed 5 bases from V and 8 bases from J; junction bases left unmatched: 5. Per germline, CDR1 SEHNR and CDR2 FQNEAQ (reference sequence).

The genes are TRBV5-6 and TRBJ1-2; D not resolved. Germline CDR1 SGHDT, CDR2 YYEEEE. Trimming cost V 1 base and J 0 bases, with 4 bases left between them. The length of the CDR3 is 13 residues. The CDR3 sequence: CASSLQTNYGYTF. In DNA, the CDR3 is TGTGCCAGCAGCTTGCAAACTAACTATGGCTACACCTTC.

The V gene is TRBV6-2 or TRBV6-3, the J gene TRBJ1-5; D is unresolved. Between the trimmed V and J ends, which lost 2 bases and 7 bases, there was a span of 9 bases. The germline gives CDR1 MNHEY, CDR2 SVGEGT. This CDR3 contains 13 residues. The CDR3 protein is CASSYGVLQPQHF. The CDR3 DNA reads TGTGCCAGCAGTTACGGGGTTTTGCAGCCCCAGCATTTT.

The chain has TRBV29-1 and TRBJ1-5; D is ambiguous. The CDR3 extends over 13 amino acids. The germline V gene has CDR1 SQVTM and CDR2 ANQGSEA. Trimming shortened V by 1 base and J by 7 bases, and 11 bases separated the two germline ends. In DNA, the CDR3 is TGCAGCGTTGAAGCCGGGGTAGGGCAGCCCCAGCATTTT. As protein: CSVEAGVGQPQHF.

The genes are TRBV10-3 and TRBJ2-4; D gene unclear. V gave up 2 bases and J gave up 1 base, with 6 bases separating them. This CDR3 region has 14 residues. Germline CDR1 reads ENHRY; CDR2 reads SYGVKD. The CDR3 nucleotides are TGTGCCATCAGTGAGGATCTCGCCAAAAACATTCAGTACTTC. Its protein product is CAISEDLAKNIQYF.

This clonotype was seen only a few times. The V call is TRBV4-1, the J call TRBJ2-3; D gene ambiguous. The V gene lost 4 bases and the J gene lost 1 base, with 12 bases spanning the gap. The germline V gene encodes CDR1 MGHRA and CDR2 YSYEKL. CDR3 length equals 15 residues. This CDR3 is CASSPRWVGTDTQYF. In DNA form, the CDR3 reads TGCGCCAGCAGCCCGAGGTGGGTGGGCACAGATACGCAGTATTTT.

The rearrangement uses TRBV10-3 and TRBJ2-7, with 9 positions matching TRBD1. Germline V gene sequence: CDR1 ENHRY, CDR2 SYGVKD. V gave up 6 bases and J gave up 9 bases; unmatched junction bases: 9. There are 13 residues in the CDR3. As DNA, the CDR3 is TGTGCCATCAGCGCAGGGACAGGGAGTACGCAGTACTTC. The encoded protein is CAISAGTGSTQYF.

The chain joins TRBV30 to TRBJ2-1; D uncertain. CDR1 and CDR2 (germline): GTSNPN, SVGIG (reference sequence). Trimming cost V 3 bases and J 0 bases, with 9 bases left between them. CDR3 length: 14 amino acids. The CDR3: CAWSGYGSYNEQFF. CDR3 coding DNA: TGTGCCTGGAGCGGTTATGGCTCCTACAATGAGCAGTTCTTC.

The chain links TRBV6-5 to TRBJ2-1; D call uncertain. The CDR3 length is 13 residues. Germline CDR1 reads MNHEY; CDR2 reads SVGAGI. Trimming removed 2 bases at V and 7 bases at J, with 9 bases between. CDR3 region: CASSYSGRNEQFF. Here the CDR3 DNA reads TGTGCCAGCAGTTACAGTGGGCGGAATGAGCAGTTCTTC.

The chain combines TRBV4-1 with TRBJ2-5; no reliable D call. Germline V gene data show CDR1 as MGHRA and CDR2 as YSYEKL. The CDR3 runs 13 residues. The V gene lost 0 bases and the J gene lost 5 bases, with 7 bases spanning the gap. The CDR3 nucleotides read TGCGCCAGCAGCCAAGATTTCTCGGAGACCCAGTACTTC. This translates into CASSQDFSETQYF.

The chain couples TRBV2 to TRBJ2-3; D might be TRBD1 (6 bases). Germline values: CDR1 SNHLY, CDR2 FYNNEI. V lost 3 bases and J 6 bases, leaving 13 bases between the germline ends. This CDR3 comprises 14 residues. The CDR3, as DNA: TGTGCCAGCAGTGATGGCCAGGGGTTGGATACGCAGTATTTT. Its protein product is CASSDGQGLDTQYF.

The CDR3 spells CASSLGGRRTDTQYF. In DNA, the CDR3 is TGTGCCAGCAGCTTAGGGGGGAGACGCACAGATACGCAGTATTTT. The chain joins TRBV7-9 to TRBJ2-3; D could derive from TRBD1 or TRBD2 (5 bases each). CDR3 length equals 15 residues. V gave up 1 base and J gave up 1 base, with 9 bases separating them. The germline CDR1 and CDR2 sequences are SEHNR and FQNEAQ (reference sequence).

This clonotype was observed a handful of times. DNA for the CDR3: TGTGCCATCAGTGAGTCTCGGGACTACTATGGCTACACCTTC. It yields the protein CAISESRDYYGYTF. The rearrangement uses TRBV10-3 and TRBJ1-2, with D perhaps TRBD1 (5 bases). Trimming shortened V by 0 bases and J by 3 bases, and 8 bases separated the two germline ends. Germline values: CDR1 ENHRY, CDR2 SYGVKD. The CDR3 is 14 amino acids.

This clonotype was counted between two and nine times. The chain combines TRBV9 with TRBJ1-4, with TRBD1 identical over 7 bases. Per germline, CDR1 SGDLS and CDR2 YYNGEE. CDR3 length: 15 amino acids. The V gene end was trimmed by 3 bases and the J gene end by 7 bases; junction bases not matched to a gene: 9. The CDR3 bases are TGTGCCAGCAGCGAGACGACAGGGTGGCGTGAAAAACTGTTTTTT. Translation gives CASSETTGWREKLFF.

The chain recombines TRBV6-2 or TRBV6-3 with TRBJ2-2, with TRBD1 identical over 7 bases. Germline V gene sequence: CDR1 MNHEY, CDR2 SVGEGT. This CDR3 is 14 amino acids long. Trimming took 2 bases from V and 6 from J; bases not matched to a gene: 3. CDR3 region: CASSYGTGAGELFF. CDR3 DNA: TGTGCCAGCAGTTACGGTACAGGGGCCGGGGAGCTGTTTTTT.